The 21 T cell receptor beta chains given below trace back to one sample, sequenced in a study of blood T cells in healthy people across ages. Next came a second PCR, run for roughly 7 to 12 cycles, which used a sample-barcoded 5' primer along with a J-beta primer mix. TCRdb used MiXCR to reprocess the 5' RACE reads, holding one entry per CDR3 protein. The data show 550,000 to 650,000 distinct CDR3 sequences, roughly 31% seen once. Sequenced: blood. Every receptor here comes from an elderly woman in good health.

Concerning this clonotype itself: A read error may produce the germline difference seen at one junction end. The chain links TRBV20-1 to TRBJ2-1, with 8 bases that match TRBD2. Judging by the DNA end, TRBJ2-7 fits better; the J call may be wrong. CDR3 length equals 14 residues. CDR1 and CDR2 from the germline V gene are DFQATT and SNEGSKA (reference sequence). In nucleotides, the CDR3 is TGCAATGCTCCTAGCGGGCTCCTCTACAATGAGCAGTACTTC. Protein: CNAPSGLLYNEQYF.

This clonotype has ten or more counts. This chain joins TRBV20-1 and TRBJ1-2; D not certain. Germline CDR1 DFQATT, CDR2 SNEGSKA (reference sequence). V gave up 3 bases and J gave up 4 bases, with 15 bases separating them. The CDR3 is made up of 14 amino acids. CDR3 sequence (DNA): TGCAGTGCTAGTGACCCACGGACTGGCTATGGCTACACCTTC. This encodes CSASDPRTGYGYTF.

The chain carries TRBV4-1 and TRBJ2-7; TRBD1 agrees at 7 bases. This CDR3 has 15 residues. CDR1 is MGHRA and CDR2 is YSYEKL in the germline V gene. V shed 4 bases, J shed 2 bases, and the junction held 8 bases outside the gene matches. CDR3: CASSRSDRAAYEQYF. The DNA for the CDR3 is TGCGCCAGCAGCCGAAGCGACAGGGCAGCCTACGAGCAGTACTTC.

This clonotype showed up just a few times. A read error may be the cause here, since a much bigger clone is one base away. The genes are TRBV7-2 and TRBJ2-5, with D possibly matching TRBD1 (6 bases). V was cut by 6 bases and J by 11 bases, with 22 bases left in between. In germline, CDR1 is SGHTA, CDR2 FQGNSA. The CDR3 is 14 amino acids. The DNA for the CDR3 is TGTGCCAGCAGTTTGGGGGCTGGCGGGTGGGAGCAGTACTTC. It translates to CASSLGAGGWEQYF. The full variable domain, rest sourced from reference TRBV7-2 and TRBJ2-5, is GAGVSQSPSNKVTEKGKDVELRCDPISGHTALYWYRQSLGQGLEFLIYFQGNSAPDKSGLPSDRFSAERTGGSVSTLTIQRTQQEDSAVYLCASSLGAGGWEQYFGPGTRLLVL.

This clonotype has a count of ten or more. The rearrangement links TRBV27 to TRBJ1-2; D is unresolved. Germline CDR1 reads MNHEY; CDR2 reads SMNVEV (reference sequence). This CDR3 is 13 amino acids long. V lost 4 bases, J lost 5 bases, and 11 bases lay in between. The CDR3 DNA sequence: TGTGCCAGCAGTTCCGAGTTACAGTATGGCTACACCTTC. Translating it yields CASSSELQYGYTF.

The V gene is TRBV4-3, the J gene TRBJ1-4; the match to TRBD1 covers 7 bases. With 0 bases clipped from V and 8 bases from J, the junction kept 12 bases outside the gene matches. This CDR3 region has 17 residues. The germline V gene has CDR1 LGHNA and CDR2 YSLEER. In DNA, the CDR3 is TGCGCCAGCAGCCAAGAGGCAGGGGGGGGGAATGGGGAAAAACTGTTTTTT. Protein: CASSQEAGGGNGEKLFF.

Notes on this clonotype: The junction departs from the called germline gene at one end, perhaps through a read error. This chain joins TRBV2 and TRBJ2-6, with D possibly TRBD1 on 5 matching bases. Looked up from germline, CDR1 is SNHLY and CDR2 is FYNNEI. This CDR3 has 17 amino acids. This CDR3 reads CASSKILDSSGANVRTF. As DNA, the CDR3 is TGTGCCAGCAGTAAGATCTTAGACAGCTCTGGGGCCAACGTCCGGACTTTC.

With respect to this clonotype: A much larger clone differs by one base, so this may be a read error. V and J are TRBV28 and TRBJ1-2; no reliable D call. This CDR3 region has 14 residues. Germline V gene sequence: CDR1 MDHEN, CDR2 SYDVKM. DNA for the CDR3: TGTGTCAGCAGTCCTATCTGGGTCAGCTATGGCTACACCTTC. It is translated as CVSSPIWVSYGYTF.

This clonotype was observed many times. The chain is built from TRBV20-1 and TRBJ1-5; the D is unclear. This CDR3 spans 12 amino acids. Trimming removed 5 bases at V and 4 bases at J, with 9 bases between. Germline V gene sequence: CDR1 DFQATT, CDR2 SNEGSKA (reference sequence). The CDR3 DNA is TGCAGTGCTCGGTCCCCAAATCAGCCCCAGCATTTT. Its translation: CSARSPNQPQHF.

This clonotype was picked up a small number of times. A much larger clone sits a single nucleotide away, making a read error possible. The DNA for the CDR3 is TGTGCCAGCAACAGGGACATGGGGGCCTATGGCTACACCTTC. Translating gives CASNRDMGAYGYTF. V gene TRBV7-9 combines with J gene TRBJ1-2; D is possibly TRBD1 (6 bases). V gave up 7 bases and J gave up 4 bases, with 16 bases separating them. Germline values: CDR1 SEHNR, CDR2 FQNEAQ (reference sequence). The CDR3 sequence is 14 residues long.

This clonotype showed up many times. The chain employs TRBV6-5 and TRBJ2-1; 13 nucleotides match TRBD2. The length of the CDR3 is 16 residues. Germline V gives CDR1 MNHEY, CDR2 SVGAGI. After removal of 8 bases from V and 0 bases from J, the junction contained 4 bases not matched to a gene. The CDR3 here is CASRGLAGSSYNEQFF. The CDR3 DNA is TGTGCCAGCCGGGGACTAGCGGGAAGCTCCTACAATGAGCAGTTCTTC.

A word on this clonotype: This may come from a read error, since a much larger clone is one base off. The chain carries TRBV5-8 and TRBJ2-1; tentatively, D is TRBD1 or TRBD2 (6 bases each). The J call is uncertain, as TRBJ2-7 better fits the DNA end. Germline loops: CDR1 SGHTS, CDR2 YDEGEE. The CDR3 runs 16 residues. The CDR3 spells CASSLGGASSYNEQYF. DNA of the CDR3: TGTGCCAGCAGCTTGGGGGGGGCGAGCTCCTACAATGAGCAGTACTTC.

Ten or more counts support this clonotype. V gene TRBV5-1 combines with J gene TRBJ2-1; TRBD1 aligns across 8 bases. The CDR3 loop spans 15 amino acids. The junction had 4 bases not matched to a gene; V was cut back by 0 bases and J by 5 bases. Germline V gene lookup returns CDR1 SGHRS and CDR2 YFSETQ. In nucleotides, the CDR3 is TGCGCCAGCAGCTTGGCGGGACAGGTAAACAATGAGCAGTTCTTC. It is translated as CASSLAGQVNNEQFF.

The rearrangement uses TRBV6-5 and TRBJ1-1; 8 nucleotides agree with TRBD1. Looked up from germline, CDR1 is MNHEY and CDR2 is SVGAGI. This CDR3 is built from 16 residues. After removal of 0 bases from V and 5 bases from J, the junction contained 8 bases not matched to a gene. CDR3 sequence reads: CASSYSPGTGRTEAFF. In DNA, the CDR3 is TGTGCCAGCAGTTACTCTCCCGGGACAGGCAGGACTGAAGCTTTCTTT.

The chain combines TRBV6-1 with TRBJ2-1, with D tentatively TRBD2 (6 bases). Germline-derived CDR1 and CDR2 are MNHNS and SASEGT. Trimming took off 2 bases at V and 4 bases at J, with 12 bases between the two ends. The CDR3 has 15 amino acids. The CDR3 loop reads CASSEMEGFYNEQFF. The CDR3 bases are TGTGCCAGCAGTGAAATGGAGGGATTTTACAATGAGCAGTTCTTC.

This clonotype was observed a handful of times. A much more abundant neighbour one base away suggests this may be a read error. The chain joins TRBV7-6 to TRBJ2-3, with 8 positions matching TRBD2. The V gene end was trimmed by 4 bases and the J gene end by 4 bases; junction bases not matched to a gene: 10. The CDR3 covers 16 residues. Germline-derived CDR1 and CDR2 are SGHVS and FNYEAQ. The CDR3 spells CASSSPSGGSADTQYF. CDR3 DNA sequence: TGTGCCAGCAGCTCCCCAAGCGGGGGAAGCGCAGATACGCAGTATTTT.

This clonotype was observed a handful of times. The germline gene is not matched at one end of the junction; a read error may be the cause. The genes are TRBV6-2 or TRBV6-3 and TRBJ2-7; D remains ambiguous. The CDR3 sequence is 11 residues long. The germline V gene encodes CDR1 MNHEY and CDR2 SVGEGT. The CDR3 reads CASSPLYAQYF. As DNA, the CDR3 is TGTGCCAGCAGTCCTCTCTACGCGCAGTACTTC.

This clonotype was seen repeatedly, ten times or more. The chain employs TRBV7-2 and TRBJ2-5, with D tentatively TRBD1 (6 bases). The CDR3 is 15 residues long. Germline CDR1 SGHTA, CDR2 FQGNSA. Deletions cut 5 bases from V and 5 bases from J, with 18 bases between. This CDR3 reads CASSRAGALGETQYF. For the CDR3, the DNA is TGTGCCAGCAGCCGCGCAGGGGCCCTTGGGGAGACCCAGTACTTC.

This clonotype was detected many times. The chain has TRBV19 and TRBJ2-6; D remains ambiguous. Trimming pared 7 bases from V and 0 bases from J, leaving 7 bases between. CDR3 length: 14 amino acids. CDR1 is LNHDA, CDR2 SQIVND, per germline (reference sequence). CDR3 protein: CASTPLSGANVLTF. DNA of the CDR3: TGTGCCAGTACCCCCCTCTCTGGGGCCAACGTCCTGACTTTC. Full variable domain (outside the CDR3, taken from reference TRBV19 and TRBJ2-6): DGGITQSPKYLFRKEGQNVTLSCEQNLNHDAMYWYRQDPGQGLRLIYYSQIVNDFQKGDIAEGYSVSREKKESFPLTVTSAQKNPTAFYLCASTPLSGANVLTFGAGSRLTVL.

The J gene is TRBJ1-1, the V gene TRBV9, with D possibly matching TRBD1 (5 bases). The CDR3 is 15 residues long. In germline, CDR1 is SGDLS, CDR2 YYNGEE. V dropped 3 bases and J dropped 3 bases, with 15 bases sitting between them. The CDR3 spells CASSASGISDTEAFF. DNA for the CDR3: TGTGCCAGCAGCGCCTCAGGGATATCGGACACTGAAGCTTTCTTT.

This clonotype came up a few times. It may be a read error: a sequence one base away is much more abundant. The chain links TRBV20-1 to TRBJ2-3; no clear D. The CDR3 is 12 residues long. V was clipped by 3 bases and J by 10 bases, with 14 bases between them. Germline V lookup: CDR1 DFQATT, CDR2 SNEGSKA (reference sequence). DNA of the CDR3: TGCAGTGCTAGCCTTAGACGAGAGTCGCAGTATTTT. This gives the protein CSASLRRESQYF.